These 15 T cell receptor beta chains were sequenced from one sample in a study of human T cells and chemical hapten exposure. The time point here: patch test 1, 2 weeks after DPC sensitization. Treatment described: therapeutic diphenylcyclopropenone sensitization with weekly scalp DPC. TCRdb processed the RACE reads anew with MiXCR; each CDR3 protein has one entry. The table shows over 12,000 distinct CDR3 sequences, with roughly 15% occurring only once. The material was whole blood, obtained in connection with sensitization to the hapten diphenylcyclopropenone (DPC). The receptors shown here come from a woman in her twenties or thirties with alopecia areata. Some clones in this sample may be carry-over from other donors' samples.

V is TRBV7-9 and J is TRBJ1-6, with a tentative D call TRBD1 (5 bases). Trimming took 5 bases from V and 16 from J, leaving 15 bases between them. Germline V CDR1 and CDR2: SEHNR, FQNEAQ (reference sequence). This CDR3 has 12 residues. DNA of the CDR3: TGTGCCAGCAGCCAGACCGGGACCAATCTCCACTTT. Residues: CASSQTGTNLHF.

This clonotype was recorded many times. The chain combines TRBV11-2 with TRBJ2-1; D call uncertain. The CDR3 is 11 amino acids. The germline V gene has CDR1 SGHAT and CDR2 FQNNGV. The V and J ends lost 5 bases and 9 bases respectively, with 8 bases between them. CDR3 nucleotide sequence: TGTGCCAGCAGCATACTGGTTGAGCAGTTCTTC. Translated, it gives CASSILVEQFF.

This chain uses TRBV11-1 with TRBJ1-2; D unresolved. Germline V gene lookup returns CDR1 SGHAT and CDR2 FQDESV (reference sequence). The CDR3 consists of 13 residues. Trimming took off 2 bases at V and 7 bases at J, with 11 bases between the two ends. CDR3 sequence: CASSLNLGVGYTF. In DNA, the CDR3 is TGTGCCAGCAGCTTAAATTTAGGTGTTGGCTACACCTTC.

This clonotype is termed medium-sized. CDR3 in DNA: TGTGCCAGCAGTCGGGACAGTTATGGCTACACCTTC. It specifies CASSRDSYGYTF. The chain has TRBV6-2 or TRBV6-3 and TRBJ1-2; 7 bases line up with TRBD1. The CDR3 is 12 amino acids. After removal of 5 bases from V and 5 bases from J, the junction contained 2 bases not matched to a gene. In germline, CDR1 is MNHEY, CDR2 SVGEGT.

The J gene is TRBJ2-1, the V gene TRBV7-9, with TRBD2 identical over 8 bases. The CDR3 consists of 17 residues. Germline loops: CDR1 SEHNR, CDR2 FQNEAQ (reference sequence). Germline trimming cut 2 bases from V and 8 bases from J; bases unmatched to any gene: 14. CDR3 sequence reads: CASSLKTGGPQWDEQFF. The CDR3 DNA sequence: TGTGCCAGCAGCTTAAAGACGGGAGGGCCCCAGTGGGATGAGCAGTTCTTC.

This clonotype is medium-sized (0.01 to 0.1%). Sequence at one end of the junction differs from germline and may be a read error. The chain combines TRBV4-1 with TRBJ1-3, with D possibly matching TRBD1 (6 bases). The CDR3 covers 13 residues. Germline V lookup: CDR1 MGHRA, CDR2 YSYEKL. DNA for the CDR3: TGCGCCAGCAGCCAAGCATTTAGGGGGGCGTTCGATTTT. Its protein product is CASSQAFRGAFDF.

This clonotype is classed as medium-sized. The J gene is TRBJ1-2, the V gene TRBV28; D might be TRBD1 (5 bases). The V end lost 6 bases, the J end lost 5 bases, and 25 bases lay between the germline ends. Germline values: CDR1 MDHEN, CDR2 SYDVKM. The CDR3 contains 17 residues. Here the CDR3 reads CASSPRGKGKPLYGYTF. The CDR3 bases are TGTGCCAGCAGCCCACGGGGGAAAGGGAAACCTTTGTATGGCTACACCTTC.

The V gene is TRBV12-3 or TRBV12-4, the J gene TRBJ2-2; TRBD2 agrees at 9 bases. V trimming: 3 bases; J trimming: 5 bases; junction bases outside the gene matches: 4. This CDR3 is built from 15 residues. CDR3 region: CASSFAGGPTGELFF. CDR3 nucleotides: TGTGCCAGCAGTTTTGCGGGAGGGCCTACCGGGGAGCTGTTTTTT.

V is TRBV4-1 and J is TRBJ1-2, with TRBD1 as a possible D gene (5 bases). Deletions cut 5 bases from V and 6 bases from J, with 13 bases between. Germline V gene sequence: CDR1 MGHRA, CDR2 YSYEKL. CDR3 length: 13 residues. CDR3 bases: TGCGCCAGCAGCGGGGACCGGTTCCATGGCTACACCTTC. This codes for CASSGDRFHGYTF.

This clonotype was detected ten times or more. V and J are TRBV18 and TRBJ2-1; 12 nucleotides line up with TRBD2. The length of the CDR3 is 14 residues. The V segment lost 4 bases and the J segment 10 bases; nucleotides outside the gene matches: 5. Germline CDR1 is KGHSH and CDR2 is LQKENI. The CDR3 loop reads CASSLTSGRTEQFF. CDR3 in DNA: TGTGCCAGCTCACTCACTAGCGGGAGGACCGAGCAGTTCTTC.

This clonotype was recorded many times. The V and J genes are TRBV20-1 and TRBJ1-1; 10 bases map to TRBD1. Germline V CDR1 and CDR2: DFQATT, SNEGSKA (reference sequence). The length of the CDR3 is 14 residues. This CDR3 is CRIPRQGANTEAFF. The CDR3 bases are TGCAGGATCCCGCGACAGGGGGCTAACACTGAAGCTTTCTTT.

This clonotype was observed many times. The chain carries TRBV2 and TRBJ2-3; 7 bases agree with TRBD1. The CDR3 has 13 amino acids. Germline V lookup: CDR1 SNHLY, CDR2 FYNNEI. V dropped 6 bases and J dropped 8; count of bases not matched to a gene: 8. The CDR3 DNA is TGTGCCAGCAGGCCGGGGCCAGGGGGTACGCAGTATTTT. Translating gives CASRPGPGGTQYF.

This clonotype was picked up many times. The chain is built from TRBV4-3 and TRBJ2-3, with D unclear. This CDR3 has 19 residues. CDR1 LGHNA and CDR2 YSLEER come from the germline V gene. Trimming removed 0 bases from V and 4 bases from J, with 23 bases in between. CDR3 residues: CASSQDAAATRHIADTQYF. The CDR3 nucleotides read TGCGCCAGCAGCCAAGATGCGGCGGCTACGAGACACATAGCAGATACGCAGTATTTT.

At least ten counts were recorded for this clonotype. The rearrangement joins TRBV19 to TRBJ2-5, with 11 bases that match TRBD2. Trimming cost V 5 bases and J 2 bases; bases outside gene matches: 4. CDR1 is LNHDA and CDR2 is SQIVND in the germline V gene (reference sequence). The CDR3 covers 15 residues. CDR3 DNA: TGTGCCAGTAGTTTAGCGGGGGGGAGGCAAGAGACCCAGTACTTC. Protein sequence: CASSLAGGRQETQYF.

This clonotype was recorded many times. The rearrangement uses TRBV20-1 and TRBJ1-5, with D tentatively TRBD1 (6 bases). CDR1 and CDR2 (germline): DFQATT, SNEGSKA (reference sequence). This CDR3 contains 14 residues. V gave up 4 bases and J gave up 7 bases, with 17 bases separating them. The CDR3 protein is CSATGGTSGQPQHF. CDR3 bases: TGCAGTGCTACAGGCGGGACAAGCGGGCAGCCCCAGCATTTT.